The sample holds one count of the clone carrying this TCR beta chain. The antigen is not known. This specimen belongs to a study of T-cell reconstitution after alpha-beta-depleted transplantation in children. Study outcomes and limitations: Several patients had high TCRbeta diversity at day 60; it came from surviving recipient T cells and thymic progenitors. Expanded graft clones, several hundred of them, were reportedly the source of alpha-beta T cells about two months after transplant. A year had passed since transplant, and T-cell counts and diversity by then came mostly from newly produced T cells.

For TCRbeta, the library was prepared with unique molecular identifiers. TCRdb re-called the PCR reads with MiXCR, one entry per CDR3 protein. Counted here are fewer than 700,000 distinct CDR3 sequences, around 13% occurring once; the ten biggest clones make up 2% to 2.5%. The specimen comprised PBMCs, mostly from graft donor cells, sampled 360 days after TCRalphabeta/CD19-depleted stem cell transplant. The origin of this receptor is a male patient between 10 and 17 years old who had a stem cell transplant for acute myeloid leukemia, so the T cells may come from the graft donor.

The CDR3 protein is CASSTPGQLNTEAFF. The CDR3 bases are TGTGCCAGTAGTACCCCGGGACAGTTGAACACTGAAGCTTTCTTT. The chain couples TRBV19 to TRBJ1-1, with 7 bases identical to TRBD1. Germline V gene sequence: CDR1 LNHDA, CDR2 SQIVND (reference sequence). CDR3 length: 15 residues. The V segment lost 4 bases and the J segment 0 bases; nucleotides outside the gene matches: 5.